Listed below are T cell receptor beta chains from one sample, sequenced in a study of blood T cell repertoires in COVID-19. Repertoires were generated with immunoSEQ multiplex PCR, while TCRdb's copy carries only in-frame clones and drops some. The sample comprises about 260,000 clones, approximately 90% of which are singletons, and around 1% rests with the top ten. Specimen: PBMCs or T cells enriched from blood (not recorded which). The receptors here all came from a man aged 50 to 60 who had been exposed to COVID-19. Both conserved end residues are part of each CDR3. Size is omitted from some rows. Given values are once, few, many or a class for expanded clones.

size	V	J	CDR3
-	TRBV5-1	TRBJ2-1	CASSQLTGENEQFF
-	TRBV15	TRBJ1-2	CATSGQGQHHYGYTF
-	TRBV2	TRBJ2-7	CASKKEQGVVEQYF
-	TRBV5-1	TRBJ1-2	CASSFLRYSQSNYGYTF
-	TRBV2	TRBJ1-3	CASSLIQGVGNTIYF
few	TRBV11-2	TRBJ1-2	CASSETGIYGYTF
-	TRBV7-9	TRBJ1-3	CASSQDRGFSGNTIYF
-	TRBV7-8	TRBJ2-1	CASSLAVLAEGSEQFF
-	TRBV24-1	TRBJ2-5	CATSAGETQYF
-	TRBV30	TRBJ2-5	CAWSNPWLVQETQYF
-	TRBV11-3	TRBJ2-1	CASSLIGESFNEQFF
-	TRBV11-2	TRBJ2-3	CASSLVQGAGTDTQYF
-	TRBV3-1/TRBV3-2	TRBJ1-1	CASSQVGRGRTEAFF
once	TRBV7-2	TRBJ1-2	CASSPGGGSYGYTF
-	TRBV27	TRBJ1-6	CASSLLGRGGDSPLHF
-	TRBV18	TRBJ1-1	CASFPNRGSEAFF
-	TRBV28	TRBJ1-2	CASSATGYGYTF
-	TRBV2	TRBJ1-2	CASSEGRASYGYTF
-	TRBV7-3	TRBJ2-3	CASSPRPNQGDTQYF
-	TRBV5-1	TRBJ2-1	CASSLTGLAEYYNEQFF
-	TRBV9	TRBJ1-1	CASSVDSHNTEAFF
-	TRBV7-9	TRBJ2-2	CASREDRDTGELFF
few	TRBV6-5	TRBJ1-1	CASSYSDTNTEAFF
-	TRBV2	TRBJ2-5	CASLRTREETQYF
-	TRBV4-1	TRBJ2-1	CASSQEHLEGGPNEQFF
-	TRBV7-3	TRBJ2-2	CASSRNRENTGELFF
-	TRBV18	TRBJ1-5	CASSLDRALNQPQHF
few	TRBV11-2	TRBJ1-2	CASSLDRDYGYTF
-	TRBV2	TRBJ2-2	CASSESGRGDTGELFF
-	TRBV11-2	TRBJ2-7	CASSLESLGVGEQYF
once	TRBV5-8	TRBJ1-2	CASSPWSHRDYTF
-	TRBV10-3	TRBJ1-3	CAISELTGTGSGNTIYF
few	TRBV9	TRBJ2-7	CASSAHRRSYEQYF
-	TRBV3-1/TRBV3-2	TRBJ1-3	CASRQTRTISGNTIYF
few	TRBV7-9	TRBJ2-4	CASSERLAGTKNIQYF
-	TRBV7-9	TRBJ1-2	CASSLRSGNTF
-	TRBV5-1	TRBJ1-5	CASSSGQANQPQHF
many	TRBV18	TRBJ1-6	CASSPRQLIGSPLHF
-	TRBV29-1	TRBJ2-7	CSVVPWAGEQYF
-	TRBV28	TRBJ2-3	CASSSDRGRIADTQYF
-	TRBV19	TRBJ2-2	CASSIDRAVGELFF
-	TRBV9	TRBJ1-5	CASSKGQGQGSNQPQHF
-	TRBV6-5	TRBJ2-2	CASSSHRVEWELFF
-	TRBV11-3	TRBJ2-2	CASSSLLQGELFF
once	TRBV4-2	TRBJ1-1	CASSPSHRTGNTEAFF
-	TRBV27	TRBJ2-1	CASSFRGDEQFF
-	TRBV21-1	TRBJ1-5	CAILYRRGADNQPQHF
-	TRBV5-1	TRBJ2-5	CASSHPGQEETQYF
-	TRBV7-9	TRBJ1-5	CASSSTGGRDQPQHF
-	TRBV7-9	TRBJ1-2	CASRRWVGGYTF
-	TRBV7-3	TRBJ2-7	CASSFPLRGPHSYEQYF
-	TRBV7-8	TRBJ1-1	CASSRNMNTEAFF
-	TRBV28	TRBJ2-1	CASSLDSKKQFF
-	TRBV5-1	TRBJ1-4	CASSLVGSPTGEKLFF